This T cell receptor (beta chain) was documented in a study of T cell repertoires in cytomegalovirus infection. Turning to the study itself: CMV infection and matching HLA type were both indicated by public TCR beta signatures. Overall study findings and caveats: Carriers of CMV plus the relevant HLA were identified by cumulative public TCR beta family frequency.

Details on this clonotype: Its specificity is not known.

The CDR3 has 14 amino acids. Trimming removed 5 bases from V and 2 bases from J, with 11 bases in between. Germline-derived CDR1 and CDR2 are SEHNR and FQNEAQ (reference sequence). TCRdb re-derived calls from the reads in MiXCR, one entry per CDR3 protein. The sample lists about 180,000 distinct CDR3 sequences, roughly 14% occurring once. The V call is TRBV7-9, the J call TRBJ2-3, with D perhaps being TRBD1 or TRBD2 (5 bases each). The specimen was PBMCs. The receptor was isolated from a human donor in good health (CMV status not recorded). Some clones in this sample may be carry-over from other donors' samples. CDR3 in amino acids: CASSTGTYTDTQYF. The CDR3 DNA follows: TGTGCCAGCAGCACCGGGACGTACACAGATACGCAGTATTTT.